This TCR beta chain was recorded in a study of cytomegalovirus exposure and HLA in healthy donors. The PCR made use of 60 Vbeta and 13 Jbeta primers. The table came from immunoSEQ multiplex PCR; TCRdb's copy has only in-frame clones and leaves some out. The sample has around 130,000 clones, roughly 75% seen once. Whole-study results and caveats: Sequences of the TCR beta chain were said to predict the HLA-A and HLA-B alleles of most subjects accurately. Cytomegalovirus-associated TCR beta chains were listed, numbering 150 to 200.

As for this clone: What it recognizes is unknown.

With 4 bases removed from V and 5 bases from J, the gap between germline ends came to 15 bases. CDR3 length: 16 residues. CDR1 and CDR2 from the germline V gene are MDHEN and SYDVKM. This sequence joins TRBV28 and TRBJ1-6; D may be TRBD1 (6 bases). The clonotype originates from a man aged 25-45 years in good health and CMV-seronegative. The material sequenced was PBMCs. This chain's CDR3 is CASSSYRVRDNSPLHF. CDR3 nucleotides: TGTGCCAGCAGTTCTTACAGGGTGAGAGATAATTCACCCCTCCACTTT.